A single sample gave rise to the 20 T cell receptor beta chains below, sequenced in a study of early T cells in non-severe SARS-CoV-2 infection. TCRdb reanalysed the 5' RACE reads using MiXCR and keeps one entry per CDR3 protein. The repertoire holds just over 80,000 distinct CDR3 sequences, about 13% seen once, with around 1.5% in the top ten. The sample was whole blood. The source of these receptors is an adult who was a healthcare worker with PCR-confirmed SARS-CoV-2 infection or an uninfected control (not recorded which).

CDR3 sequence reads: CASSLAAARNYGYTF. CDR3 coding DNA: TGTGCCAGCAGCTTGGCGGCAGCACGTAACTATGGCTACACCTTC. This rearrangement joins TRBV5-4 to TRBJ1-2; D not certain. Germline values: CDR1 SGHNT, CDR2 YYREEE (reference sequence). This CDR3 has 15 amino acids. V dropped 0 bases and J dropped 1 base, with 10 bases sitting between them.

In its sample, this clonotype was seen many times. The chain employs TRBV9 and TRBJ2-5; 15 bases map to TRBD2. CDR3 length: 17 amino acids. J gave up 1 base and V 4 bases, and 5 bases lay outside the gene matches. CDR1 is SGDLS, CDR2 YYNGEE, per germline. In DNA form, the CDR3 reads TGTGCCAGCAGCCCGGGACTAGCGGGGGGATCCCAAGAGACCCAGTACTTC. Protein: CASSPGLAGGSQETQYF.

This clonotype was counted many times. The J gene is TRBJ2-3, the V gene TRBV27; a possible D gene is TRBD1 (6 bases). The CDR3 consists of 14 residues. The V gene lost 2 bases and the J gene lost 7 bases, with 13 bases spanning the gap. Looked up from germline, CDR1 is MNHEY and CDR2 is SMNVEV (reference sequence). In DNA form, the CDR3 reads TGTGCCAGCAGTTTAGGGTCGGGGACAAATACGCAGTATTTT. The encoded protein is CASSLGSGTNTQYF.

This clonotype was found many times. The gene calls are TRBV7-2 and TRBJ2-6, with D unclear. The CDR3 contains 14 residues. V lost 10 bases, J lost 0 bases, and 10 bases lay in between. Germline V lookup: CDR1 SGHTA, CDR2 FQGNSA. CDR3 nucleotides: TGTGCCACCCGTGAGGACTCTGGGGCCAACGTCCTGACTTTC. Protein: CATREDSGANVLTF. Combining the CDR3 with reference TRBV7-2 and TRBJ2-6 gives the whole variable domain GAGVSQSPSNKVTEKGKDVELRCDPISGHTALYWYRQSLGQGLEFLIYFQGNSAPDKSGLPSDRFSAERTGGSVSTLTIQRTQQEDSAVYLCATREDSGANVLTFGAGSRLTVL.

This clonotype was recorded at least ten times. The chain carries TRBV5-4 and TRBJ2-3; 8 nucleotides line up with TRBD2. CDR3 length equals 15 residues. With 3 bases clipped from V and 6 bases from J, the junction kept 9 bases outside the gene matches. Germline V gene data show CDR1 as SGHNT and CDR2 as YYREEE (reference sequence). The CDR3 here is CASSSAGGRGDTQYF. The CDR3 DNA sequence: TGTGCCAGCAGCTCGGCGGGGGGCCGGGGGGATACGCAGTATTTT.

The genes are TRBV25-1 and TRBJ2-5; 8 nucleotides align to TRBD2. The length of the CDR3 is 17 residues. V shed 2 bases, J shed 5 bases, and the junction held 13 bases outside the gene matches. From germline, CDR1 is MGHDK and CDR2 SYGVNS. DNA of the CDR3: TGTGCCAGCAGTGAAGGGTCCAGCGGGGGACAAAGTGAGACCCAGTACTTC. Translating it yields CASSEGSSGGQSETQYF.

As to this clonotype: A much larger clone is a single base away; this may be a read error. The chain is built from TRBV5-1 and TRBJ2-1, with TRBD1 as a possible D gene (5 bases). Per germline, CDR1 SGHRS and CDR2 YFSETQ. This CDR3 has 14 residues. The CDR3 reads CASSLTGGYDEQFF. In DNA form, the CDR3 reads TGCGCCAGCAGCTTGACAGGTGGCTACGATGAGCAGTTCTTC.

The chain joins TRBV5-1 to TRBJ1-5, with D hard to call. CDR3 length: 14 amino acids. The germline V and J ends were trimmed by 0 bases and 5 bases, with 9 bases remaining between them. The germline CDR1 and CDR2 sequences are SGHRS and YFSETQ. The CDR3: CASSLVRHHQPQHF. CDR3 in DNA: TGCGCCAGCAGCTTGGTGCGCCACCATCAGCCCCAGCATTTT.

This clonotype was observed a handful of times. The gene calls are TRBV12-3 or TRBV12-4 and TRBJ2-1; TRBD2 agrees at 9 bases. The CDR3 is 14 residues long. V lost 7 bases and J lost 8; bases outside the gene matches: 9. This chain's CDR3 is CASTPLAGVYEQFF. CDR3 DNA: TGTGCCAGCACCCCGTTAGCGGGGGTCTATGAGCAGTTCTTC.

V usage is TRBV7-2 and J usage is TRBJ2-7; D is unresolved. The length of the CDR3 is 14 residues. From germline, CDR1 is SGHTA and CDR2 FQGNSA. The germline V and J ends were trimmed by 8 bases and 7 bases, with 21 bases remaining between them. The CDR3 bases are TGTGCCAGCCGCTCCCGGGCGCGGATAGGGGAGCAGTACTTC. This gives the protein CASRSRARIGEQYF.

This clonotype was recorded a few times. This sequence joins TRBV3-1 and TRBJ1-1; no reliable D call. V gave up 4 bases and J gave up 0 bases, with 6 bases separating them. The CDR3 runs 13 residues. CDR1 and CDR2 (germline): LGHDT, YNNKEL (reference sequence). CDR3 in DNA: TGTGCCAGCAGCCTTGCCTTGAACACTGAAGCTTTCTTT. The encoded protein is CASSLALNTEAFF.

In its sample, this clonotype was seen many times. The chain recombines TRBV9 with TRBJ1-5; D is undetermined. Trimming removed 9 bases from V and 7 bases from J, with 14 bases in between. Germline CDR1 SGDLS, CDR2 YYNGEE. The CDR3 consists of 12 residues. CDR3: CANTPGGQPQHF. The CDR3, as DNA: TGTGCCAATACCCCGGGAGGCCAGCCCCAGCATTTT.

The sample holds many counts of this clonotype. This chain connects TRBV7-9 to TRBJ1-2; no firm D call. CDR3 length: 14 residues. V was clipped by 2 bases and J by 0 bases, with 7 bases between them. Germline-derived CDR1 and CDR2 are SEHNR and FQNEAQ (reference sequence). The CDR3 is CASSLTSSNYGYTF. The CDR3 nucleotides are TGTGCCAGCAGCTTAACAAGTTCTAACTATGGCTACACCTTC.

This chain connects TRBV30 to TRBJ2-1, with 12 nucleotides matching TRBD2. The CDR3 consists of 15 residues. Trimming took 0 bases from V and 8 from J; bases not matched to a gene: 5. Germline values: CDR1 GTSNPN, CDR2 SVGIG (reference sequence). CDR3: CAWSVGLAGGDEQFF. The CDR3 DNA reads TGTGCCTGGAGTGTAGGTCTAGCGGGAGGGGATGAGCAGTTCTTC. The entire variable domain, with the rest obtained from reference TRBV30 and TRBJ2-1, is as follows: SQTIHQWPATLVQPVGSPLSLECTVEGTSNPNLYWYRQAAGRGLQLLFYSVGIGQISSEVPQNLSASRPQDRQFILSSKKLLLSDSGFYLCAWSVGLAGGDEQFFGPGTRLTVL.

This clonotype came up many times. This chain connects TRBV6-1 to TRBJ1-2; 8 bases align to TRBD1. Germline V CDR1 and CDR2: MNHNS, SASEGT. The CDR3 is 14 amino acids. The trim removed 5 bases at V and 4 bases at J, leaving 6 bases unmatched. CDR3: CASSPGQGIYGYTF. The CDR3 DNA follows: TGTGCCAGCAGTCCCGGACAGGGAATCTATGGCTACACCTTC.

This clonotype has only a few counts. This chain joins TRBV5-1 and TRBJ2-7; the match to TRBD2 covers 9 bases. The CDR3 extends over 15 amino acids. With V trimmed by 4 bases and J by 0 bases, 5 bases remained unmatched. Germline V gene lookup returns CDR1 SGHRS and CDR2 YFSETQ. The CDR3 protein is CASSSLAGYSYEQYF. The CDR3 nucleotides are TGCGCCAGCAGCAGTCTAGCGGGGTACTCCTACGAGCAGTACTTC.

The chain links TRBV7-3 to TRBJ2-7; 8 nucleotides line up with TRBD1. With V trimmed by 3 bases and J by 0 bases, 10 bases remained unmatched. The germline gives CDR1 SGHTA, CDR2 FQGTGA. The CDR3 has 17 residues. The CDR3 DNA reads TGTGCCAGCAGCTTCCCAGGGGGCTACCCCAGCTCCTACGAGCAGTACTTC. This encodes CASSFPGGYPSSYEQYF.

The chain uses TRBV5-1 and TRBJ2-7, with 7 bases identical to TRBD1. Germline CDR1 SGHRS, CDR2 YFSETQ. CDR3 length: 14 amino acids. The V gene end was trimmed by 3 bases and the J gene end by 2 bases; junction bases not matched to a gene: 5. CDR3 in amino acids: CASSWPGGTYEQYF. The CDR3 coding sequence is TGCGCCAGCAGCTGGCCAGGGGGAACCTACGAGCAGTACTTC.

This clonotype has at least ten counts. The V and J genes are TRBV13 and TRBJ1-1; no reliable D call. The V gene lost 4 bases and the J gene lost 11 bases, with 14 bases spanning the gap. This CDR3 comprises 12 residues. CDR1 is PRHDT, CDR2 FYEKMQ, per germline (reference sequence). CDR3 residues: CASSSRTDEAFF. The CDR3 region has the DNA TGTGCCAGCAGCTCCCGGACTGACGAGGCTTTCTTT.

This clonotype has ten or more counts. The V and J genes are TRBV6-5 and TRBJ2-4; 8 nucleotides align to TRBD1. This CDR3 spans 19 amino acids. Germline V gives CDR1 MNHEY, CDR2 SVGAGI. Trimming removed 0 bases from V and 0 bases from J; junction bases left unmatched: 10. DNA of the CDR3: TGTGCCAGCAGTTACTCAGGACAGGGAGTATCAATAGCCAAAAACATTCAGTACTTC. Its translation: CASSYSGQGVSIAKNIQYF.